This TCR beta chain was captured in a study of Graves' ophthalmopathy and Graves' hyperthyroidism. Ophthalmopathy was moderately-to-severely active, CAS at least 3, NOSPECS at least 4, lasting under 3 months. Concerning this clonotype itself: Its antigen remains unidentified.

Study findings and constraints: The model flagged ophthalmopathy progression at 65% to 71% sensitivity and 72% to 75% specificity.

The CDR3 has 15 amino acids. The germline V gene has CDR1 DFQATT and CDR2 SNEGSKA (reference sequence). V shed 0 bases and J 2 bases; nucleotides not matched to a gene: 6. RNA transcripts provided the template for amplifying TCR beta CDR3 regions. Amplification began with first-round RT-PCR using HTBI primers, then second-round multiplex PCR was performed. MiXCR was run by TCRdb on the multiplex PCR reads, yielding one entry per CDR3 protein. The sample records hundreds of thousands of distinct CDR3 sequences, over 40% being singletons. The chain couples TRBV20-1 to TRBJ2-5, with 7 positions matching TRBD2. The receptor was derived from an adult man with Graves' ophthalmopathy. Material for sequencing was peripheral blood. The CDR3 spells CSARDNGGYQETQYF. The CDR3 nucleotides are TGCAGTGCTAGAGATAACGGGGGGTATCAAGAGACCCAGTACTTC.